This T cell receptor beta chain comes out of a study of T cell repertoires in cytomegalovirus infection. Across the study: Shared public TCR beta signatures pointed to both CMV infection and a matching HLA type.

There are a few counts of this clonotype. Its antigen remains unidentified. Study-level results: CMV-specific TCR beta clonotypes restricted by HLA-C dominated the ex vivo response. CMV carriers having the relevant HLA were flagged by cumulative public TCR beta family frequency.

TCRdb independently ran MiXCR on the reads; one entry per CDR3 protein. The table records about 190,000 distinct CDR3 sequences, 25% to 30% of them present only once. Germline CDR1 reads KGHSH; CDR2 reads LQKENI. Trimming shortened V by 1 base and J by 3 bases, and 12 bases separated the two germline ends. The CDR3 runs 15 residues. This sequence was found in a human donor in good health (CMV status not recorded). Some clones in this sample may be carry-over from other donors' samples. The J gene is TRBJ1-1, the V gene TRBV18; no reliable D call. The material sequenced was PBMCs. CDR3 sequence (DNA): TGTGCCAGCTCACCACTCTTGATTCGGGACACTGAAGCTTTCTTT. Translated: CASSPLLIRDTEAFF.